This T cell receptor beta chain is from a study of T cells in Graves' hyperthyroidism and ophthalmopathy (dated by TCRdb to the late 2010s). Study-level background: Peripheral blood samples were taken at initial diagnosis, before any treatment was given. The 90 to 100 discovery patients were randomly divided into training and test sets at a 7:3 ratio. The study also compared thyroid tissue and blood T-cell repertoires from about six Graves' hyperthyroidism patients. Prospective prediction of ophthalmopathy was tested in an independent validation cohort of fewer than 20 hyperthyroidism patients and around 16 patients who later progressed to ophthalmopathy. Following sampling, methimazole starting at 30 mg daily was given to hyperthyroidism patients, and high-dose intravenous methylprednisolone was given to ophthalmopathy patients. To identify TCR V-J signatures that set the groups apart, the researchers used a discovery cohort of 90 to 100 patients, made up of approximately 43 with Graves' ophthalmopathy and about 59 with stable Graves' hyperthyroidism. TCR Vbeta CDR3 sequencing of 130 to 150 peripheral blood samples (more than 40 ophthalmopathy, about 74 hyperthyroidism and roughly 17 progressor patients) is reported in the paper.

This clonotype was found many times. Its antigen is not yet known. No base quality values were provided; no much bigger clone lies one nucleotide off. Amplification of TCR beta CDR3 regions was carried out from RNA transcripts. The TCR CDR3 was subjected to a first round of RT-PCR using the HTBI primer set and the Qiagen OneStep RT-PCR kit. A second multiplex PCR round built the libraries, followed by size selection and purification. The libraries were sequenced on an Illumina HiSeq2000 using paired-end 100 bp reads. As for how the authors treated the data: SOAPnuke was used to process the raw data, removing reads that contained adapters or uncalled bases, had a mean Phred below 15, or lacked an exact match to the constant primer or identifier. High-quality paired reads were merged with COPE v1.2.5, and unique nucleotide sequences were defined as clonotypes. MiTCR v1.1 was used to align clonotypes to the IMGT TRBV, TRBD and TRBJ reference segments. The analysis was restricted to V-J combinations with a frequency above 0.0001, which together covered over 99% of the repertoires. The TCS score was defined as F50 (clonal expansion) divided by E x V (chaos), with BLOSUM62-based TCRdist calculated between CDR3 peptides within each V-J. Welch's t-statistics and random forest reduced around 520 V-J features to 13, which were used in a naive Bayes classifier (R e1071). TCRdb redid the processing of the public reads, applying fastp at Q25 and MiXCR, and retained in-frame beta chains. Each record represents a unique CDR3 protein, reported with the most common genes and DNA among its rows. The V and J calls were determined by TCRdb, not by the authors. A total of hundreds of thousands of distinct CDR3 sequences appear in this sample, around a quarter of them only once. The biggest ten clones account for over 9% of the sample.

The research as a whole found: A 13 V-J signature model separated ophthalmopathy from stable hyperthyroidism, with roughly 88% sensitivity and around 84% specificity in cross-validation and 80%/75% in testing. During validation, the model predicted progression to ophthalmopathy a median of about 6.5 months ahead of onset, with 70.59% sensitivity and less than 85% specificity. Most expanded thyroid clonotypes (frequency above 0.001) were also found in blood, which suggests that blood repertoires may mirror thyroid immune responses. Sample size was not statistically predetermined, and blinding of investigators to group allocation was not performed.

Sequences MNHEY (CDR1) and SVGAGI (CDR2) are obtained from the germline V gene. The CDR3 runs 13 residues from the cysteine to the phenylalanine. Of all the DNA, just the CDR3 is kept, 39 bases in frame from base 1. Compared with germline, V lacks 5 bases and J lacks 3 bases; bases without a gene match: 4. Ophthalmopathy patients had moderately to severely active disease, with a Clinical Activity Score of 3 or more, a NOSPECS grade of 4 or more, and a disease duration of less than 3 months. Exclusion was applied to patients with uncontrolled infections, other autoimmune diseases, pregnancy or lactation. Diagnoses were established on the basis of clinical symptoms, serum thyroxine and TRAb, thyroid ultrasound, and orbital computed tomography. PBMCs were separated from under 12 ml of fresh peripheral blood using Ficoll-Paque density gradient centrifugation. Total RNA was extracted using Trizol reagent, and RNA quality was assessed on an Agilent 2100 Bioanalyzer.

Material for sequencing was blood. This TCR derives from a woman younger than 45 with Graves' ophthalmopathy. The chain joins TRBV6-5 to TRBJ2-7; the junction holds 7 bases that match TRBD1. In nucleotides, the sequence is TGTGCCAGCAGTAGAGGGGGCAGCTACGAGCAGTACTTC. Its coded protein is CASSRGGSYEQYF.